These 6 T cell receptor beta chains were sequenced from one sample in a study of shared clonotypes between healthy human individuals. Measured with immunoSEQ multiplex PCR; TCRdb has only the in-frame clones, and not every one. Here the sample spans tens of thousands of clones, 62% being singletons. The sequenced sample was memory CD8+ T cells sorted from blood. Subset meaning: CD45RO+ cells pooled with CCR7-negative TemRA cells. Receptors originate from a man aged 30-40 years in good health.

The CDR3 nucleotides read TGTGCCACCCTACTCTTTTCGGGGGCGAGCTCCTACAATGAGCAGTTCTTC. Protein product: CATLLFSGASSYNEQFF. The gene calls are TRBV19 and TRBJ2-1, with D possibly called TRBD1 or TRBD2 (6 bases each). The germline V and J ends were trimmed by 10 bases and 0 bases, with 22 bases remaining between them. The CDR3 runs 17 residues. Germline loops: CDR1 LNHDA, CDR2 SQIVND (reference sequence).

J is TRBJ2-1 and V is TRBV25-1; D might be TRBD1 or TRBD2, each matching 5 bases. V was shortened by 1 base and J by 0 bases, with 16 bases between the two germline ends. This CDR3 has 18 amino acids. The germline V gene encodes CDR1 MGHDK and CDR2 SYGVNS. CDR3 sequence (DNA): TGTGCCAGCAGTGAATCGGGACCATCGGCGATCTCCTACAATGAGCAGTTCTTC. Amino acid sequence: CASSESGPSAISYNEQFF.

This clone has ten or more counts. This sequence joins TRBV7-2 and TRBJ2-1; D is uncertain. CDR1 is SGHTA and CDR2 is FQGNSA in the germline V gene. Trimming removed 5 bases from V and 6 bases from J, with 5 bases in between. CDR3 size: 11 residues. CDR3 region: CASSVSNEQFF. The CDR3, as DNA: TGTGCCAGCAGCGTGAGCAATGAGCAGTTCTTC.

This clone was detected only a few times. The V and J genes are TRBV6-5 and TRBJ2-2; perhaps D is TRBD1 or TRBD2 (5 bases each). Looked up from germline, CDR1 is MNHEY and CDR2 is SVGAGI. CDR3 length: 15 residues. V was shortened by 2 bases and J by 5 bases, with 12 bases between the two germline ends. The CDR3 here is CASSYQTEGTGELFF. In nucleotides, the CDR3 is TGTGCCAGCAGTTACCAGACAGAGGGGACCGGGGAGCTGTTTTTT.

This sequence joins TRBV27 and TRBJ1-4; D is uncertain. This CDR3 is built from 12 residues. The V and J ends lost 8 bases and 8 bases respectively, with 12 bases between them. The germline gives CDR1 MNHEY, CDR2 SMNVEV (reference sequence). The chain's CDR3 is CASGLFEEKLFF. The CDR3 coding sequence is TGTGCCAGCGGGCTGTTCGAGGAAAAACTGTTTTTT.

This clone was counted at least ten times. This rearrangement joins TRBV5-5 to TRBJ2-1, with D unclear. The CDR3 is 16 residues long. From germline, CDR1 is SGHKS and CDR2 YYEKEE (reference sequence). V lost 0 bases and J 6 bases, leaving 16 bases between the germline ends. Written as DNA, the CDR3 is TGTGCCAGCAGCTTGGGGTACGCCAGGTCTGGCAATGAGCAGTTCTTC. It translates to CASSLGYARSGNEQFF.